The clone carrying this T cell receptor (beta chain) has only a few counts. The antigen is unknown. This specimen comes from a study of T cells in Graves' hyperthyroidism and ophthalmopathy. It was RNA transcripts that yielded the amplified TCR beta CDR3 regions. The HTBI set primed first-round TCR CDR3 RT-PCR. TCRdb reprocessed the multiplex PCR reads via MiXCR and lists one record per CDR3 protein. The table lists 250,000 to 400,000 distinct CDR3 sequences, roughly an eighth of them singletons. Study results and caveats: Separating ophthalmopathy from stable hyperthyroidism was achieved by a 13 V-J model. The model identified upcoming ophthalmopathy a median approximately 6.5 months ahead of onset.

V lost 1 base, J lost 6 bases, and 6 bases stayed unmatched. There are 15 residues in the CDR3. Fresh peripheral blood, roughly 9.8 ml of it, supplied the PBMCs. The sequencing input was blood. The sequence was obtained from a woman in her 40s with Graves' ophthalmopathy. The rearrangement joins TRBV12-3 or TRBV12-4 to TRBJ1-3; TRBD1 aligns across 7 bases. CDR3 sequence (DNA): TGTGCCAGCAGTTTAGACCCAGGGGGTAAAAACACCATATATTTT. Its translation: CASSLDPGGKNTIYF.